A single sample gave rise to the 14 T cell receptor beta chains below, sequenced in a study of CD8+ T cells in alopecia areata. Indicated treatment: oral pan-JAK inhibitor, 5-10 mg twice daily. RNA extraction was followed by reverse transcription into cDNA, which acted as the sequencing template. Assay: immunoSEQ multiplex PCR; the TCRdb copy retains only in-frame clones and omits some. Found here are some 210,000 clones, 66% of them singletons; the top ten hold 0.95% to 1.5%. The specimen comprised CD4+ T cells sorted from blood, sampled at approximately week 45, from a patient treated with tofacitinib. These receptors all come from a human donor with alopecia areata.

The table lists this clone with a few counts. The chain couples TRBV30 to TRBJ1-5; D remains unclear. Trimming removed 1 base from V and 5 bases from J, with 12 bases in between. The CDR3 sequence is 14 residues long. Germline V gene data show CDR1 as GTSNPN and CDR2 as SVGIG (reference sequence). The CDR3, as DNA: TGTGCCTGGAGTGGTCGGTCAGTTCATCAGCCCCAGCATTTT. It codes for CAWSGRSVHQPQHF.

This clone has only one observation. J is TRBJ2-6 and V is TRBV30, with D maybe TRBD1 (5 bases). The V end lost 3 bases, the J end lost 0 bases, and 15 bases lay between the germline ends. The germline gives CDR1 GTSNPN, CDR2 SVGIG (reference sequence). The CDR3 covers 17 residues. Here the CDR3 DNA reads TGTGCCTGGAGACTACCAAGGGGAAACTCTGGGGCCAACGTCCTGACTTTC. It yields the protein CAWRLPRGNSGANVLTF.

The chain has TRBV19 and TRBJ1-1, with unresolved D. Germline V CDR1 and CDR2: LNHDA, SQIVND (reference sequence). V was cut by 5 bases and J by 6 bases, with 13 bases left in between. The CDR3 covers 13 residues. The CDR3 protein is CASSDRPGAEAFF. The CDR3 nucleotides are TGTGCCAGTAGTGACCGCCCGGGAGCTGAAGCTTTCTTT.

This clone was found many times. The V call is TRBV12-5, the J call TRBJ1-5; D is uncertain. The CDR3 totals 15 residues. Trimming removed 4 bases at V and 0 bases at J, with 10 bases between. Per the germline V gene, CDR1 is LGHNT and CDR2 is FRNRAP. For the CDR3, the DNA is TGTGCTAGTGGTTACCACGGGGATAGCAATCAGCCCCAGCATTTT. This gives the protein CASGYHGDSNQPQHF.

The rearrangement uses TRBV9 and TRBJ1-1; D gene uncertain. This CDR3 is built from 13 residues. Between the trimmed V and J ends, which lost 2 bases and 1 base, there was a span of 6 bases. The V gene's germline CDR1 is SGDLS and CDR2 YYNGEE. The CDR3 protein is CASSVATNTEAFF. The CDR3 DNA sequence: TGTGCCAGCAGCGTCGCCACGAACACTGAAGCTTTCTTT. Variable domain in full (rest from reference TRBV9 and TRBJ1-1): DSGVTQTPKHLITATGQRVTLRCSPRSGDLSVYWYQQSLDQGLQFLIQYYNGEERAKGNILERFSAQQFPDLHSELNLSSLELGDSALYFCASSVATNTEAFFGQGTRLTVV.

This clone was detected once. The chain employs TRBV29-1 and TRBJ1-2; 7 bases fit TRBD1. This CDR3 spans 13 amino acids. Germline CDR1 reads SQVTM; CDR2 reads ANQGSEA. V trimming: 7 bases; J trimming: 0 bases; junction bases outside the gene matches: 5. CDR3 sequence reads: CSAGTDTNYGYTF. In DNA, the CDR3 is TGCAGCGCAGGGACAGACACTAACTATGGCTACACCTTC.

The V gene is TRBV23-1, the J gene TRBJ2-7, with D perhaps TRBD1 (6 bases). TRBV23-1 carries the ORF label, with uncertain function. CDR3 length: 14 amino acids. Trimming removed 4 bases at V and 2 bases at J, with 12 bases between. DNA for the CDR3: TGCGCCAGCAGTCTCCACAGGGAAACCTACGAGCAGTACTTC. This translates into CASSLHRETYEQYF.

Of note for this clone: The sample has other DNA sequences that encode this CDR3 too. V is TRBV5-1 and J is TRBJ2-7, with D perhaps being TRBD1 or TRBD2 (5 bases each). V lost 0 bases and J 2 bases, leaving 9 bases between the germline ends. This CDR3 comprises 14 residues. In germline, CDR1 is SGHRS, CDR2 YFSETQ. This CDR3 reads CASSLDGGPYEQYF. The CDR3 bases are TGCGCCAGCAGCTTGGATGGGGGTCCCTACGAGCAGTACTTC.

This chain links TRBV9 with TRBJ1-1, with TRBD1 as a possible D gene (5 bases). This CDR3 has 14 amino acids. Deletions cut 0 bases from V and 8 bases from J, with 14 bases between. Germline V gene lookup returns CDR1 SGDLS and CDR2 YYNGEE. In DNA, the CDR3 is TGTGCCAGCAGCGTAGTGAGCACGGGGGTCGAAGCTTTCTTT. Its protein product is CASSVVSTGVEAFF.

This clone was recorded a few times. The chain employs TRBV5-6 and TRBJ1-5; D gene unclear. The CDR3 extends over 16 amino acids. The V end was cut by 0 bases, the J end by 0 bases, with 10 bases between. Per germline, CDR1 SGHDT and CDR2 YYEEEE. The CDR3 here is CASSLGGAISNQPQHF. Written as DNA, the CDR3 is TGTGCCAGCAGCTTGGGGGGAGCCATTAGCAATCAGCCCCAGCATTTT. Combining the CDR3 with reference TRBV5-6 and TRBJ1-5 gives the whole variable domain DAGVTQSPTHLIKTRGQQVTLRCSPKSGHDTVSWYQQALGQGPQFIFQYYEEEERQRGNFPDRFSGHQFPNYSSELNVNALLLGDSALYLCASSLGGAISNQPQHFGDGTRLSIL.

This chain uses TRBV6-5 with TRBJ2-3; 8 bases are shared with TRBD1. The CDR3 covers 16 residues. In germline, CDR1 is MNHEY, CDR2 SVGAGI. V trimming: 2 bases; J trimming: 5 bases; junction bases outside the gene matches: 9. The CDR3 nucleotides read TGTGCCAGCAGTTACCAAAAGGACAGGGCGGTAGATACGCAGTATTTT. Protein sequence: CASSYQKDRAVDTQYF.

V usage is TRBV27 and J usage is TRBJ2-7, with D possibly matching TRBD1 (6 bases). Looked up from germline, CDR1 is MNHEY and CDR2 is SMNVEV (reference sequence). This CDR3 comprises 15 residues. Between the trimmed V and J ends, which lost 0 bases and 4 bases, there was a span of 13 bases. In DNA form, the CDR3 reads TGTGCCAGCAGTTTATCTTGGGGCAGGGGTTACGAGCAGTACTTC. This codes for CASSLSWGRGYEQYF.

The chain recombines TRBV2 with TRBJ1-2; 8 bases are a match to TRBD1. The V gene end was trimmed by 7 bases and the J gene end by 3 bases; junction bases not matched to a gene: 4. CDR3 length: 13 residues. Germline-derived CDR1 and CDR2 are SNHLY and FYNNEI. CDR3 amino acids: CASTKTGDYGYTF. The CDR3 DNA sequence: TGTGCCAGCACCAAGACAGGGGACTATGGCTACACCTTC.

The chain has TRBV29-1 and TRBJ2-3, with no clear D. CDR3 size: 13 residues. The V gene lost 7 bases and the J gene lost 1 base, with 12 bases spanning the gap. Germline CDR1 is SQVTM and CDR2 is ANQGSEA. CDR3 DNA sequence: TGCAGCGCTAAAAGGGCCGGCACAGATACGCAGTATTTT. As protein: CSAKRAGTDTQYF.